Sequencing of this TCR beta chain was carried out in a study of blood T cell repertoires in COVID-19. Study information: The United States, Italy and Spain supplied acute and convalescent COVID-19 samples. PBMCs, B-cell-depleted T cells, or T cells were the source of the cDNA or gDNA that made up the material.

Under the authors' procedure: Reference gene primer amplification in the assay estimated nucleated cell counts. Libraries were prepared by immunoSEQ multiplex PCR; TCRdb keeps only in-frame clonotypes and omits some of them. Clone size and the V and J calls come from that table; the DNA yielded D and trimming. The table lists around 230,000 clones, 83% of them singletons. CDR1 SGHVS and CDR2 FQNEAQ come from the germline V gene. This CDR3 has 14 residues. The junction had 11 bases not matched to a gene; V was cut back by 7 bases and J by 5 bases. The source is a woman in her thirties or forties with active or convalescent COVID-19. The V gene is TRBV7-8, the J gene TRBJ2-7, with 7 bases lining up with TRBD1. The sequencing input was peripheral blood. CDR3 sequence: CASTARRQGHEQYF. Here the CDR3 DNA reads TGTGCCAGCACCGCGAGAAGACAGGGCCACGAGCAGTACTTC.